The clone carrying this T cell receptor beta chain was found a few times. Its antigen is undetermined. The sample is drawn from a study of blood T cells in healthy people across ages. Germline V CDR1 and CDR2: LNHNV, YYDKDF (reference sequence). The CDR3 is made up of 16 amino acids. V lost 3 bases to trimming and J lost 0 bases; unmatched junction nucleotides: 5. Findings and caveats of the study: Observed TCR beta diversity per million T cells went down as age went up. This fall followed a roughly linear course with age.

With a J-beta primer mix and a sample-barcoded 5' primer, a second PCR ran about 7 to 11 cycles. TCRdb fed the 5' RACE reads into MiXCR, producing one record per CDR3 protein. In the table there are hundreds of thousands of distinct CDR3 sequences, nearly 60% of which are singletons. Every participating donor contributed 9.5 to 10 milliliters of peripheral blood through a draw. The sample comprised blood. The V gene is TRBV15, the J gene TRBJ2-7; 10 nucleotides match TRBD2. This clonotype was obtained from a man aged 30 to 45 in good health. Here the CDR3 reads CATSREGLANSYEQYF. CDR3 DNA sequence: TGTGCCACCAGCAGGGAGGGACTAGCGAACTCCTACGAGCAGTACTTC. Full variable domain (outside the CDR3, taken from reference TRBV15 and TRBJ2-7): DAMVIQNPRYQVTQFGKPVTLSCSQTLNHNVMYWYQQKSSQAPKLLFHYYDKDFNNEADTPDNFQSRRPNTSFCFLDIRSPGLGDTAMYLCATSREGLANSYEQYFGPGTRLTVT.